The 7 T cell receptor beta chains below all came from one sample that was sequenced in a study of CD8 T cells in ankylosing spondylitis. TCRdb used MiXCR to reprocess the 5' RACE reads, holding one entry per CDR3 protein. This sample has thousands of distinct CDR3 sequences, with roughly 8% found just once. The sequenced sample consisted of blood, either unsorted or a sorted T cell fraction (not recorded which). The source of these receptors is a male donor with ankylosing spondylitis or in good health (not recorded which).

At least ten counts were recorded for this clonotype. The chain couples TRBV9 to TRBJ2-1, with D hard to call. The CDR3 length is 11 residues. Looked up from germline, CDR1 is SGDLS and CDR2 is YYNGEE. The V end lost 5 bases, the J end lost 8 bases, and 8 bases lay between the germline ends. The CDR3 here is CASSTADEQFF. CDR3 sequence (DNA): TGTGCCAGCAGTACGGCGGATGAGCAGTTCTTC. The full variable domain, with the rest looked up from reference TRBV9 and TRBJ2-1, is DSGVTQTPKHLITATGQRVTLRCSPRSGDLSVYWYQQSLDQGLQFLIQYYNGEERAKGNILERFSAQQFPDLHSELNLSSLELGDSALYFCASSTADEQFFGPGTRLTVL.

This clonotype was counted at least ten times. This rearrangement joins TRBV9 to TRBJ2-3; D ambiguous. The CDR3 covers 16 residues. CDR1 SGDLS and CDR2 YYNGEE come from the germline V gene. V shed 3 bases and J shed 0 bases, with 14 bases lying between them. The CDR3 is CASSGPVLRSTDTQYF. In DNA form, the CDR3 reads TGTGCCAGCAGCGGCCCGGTTTTGCGAAGCACAGATACGCAGTATTTT.

This clonotype is classed as medium-sized. The CDR3: CASSAFTGENTEAFF. As DNA, the CDR3 is TGTGCCAGCAGCGCCTTCACAGGGGAGAACACTGAAGCTTTCTTT. This chain uses TRBV9 with TRBJ1-1, with TRBD1 identical over 7 bases. The J segment lost 1 base and the V segment lost 3 bases, leaving 6 bases of the junction unmatched. CDR3 length: 15 amino acids. From germline, CDR1 is SGDLS and CDR2 YYNGEE.

In its sample, this clonotype ranks as medium-sized. The V gene is TRBV9, the J gene TRBJ2-5, with unresolved D. This CDR3 contains 13 residues. The V and J ends lost 0 bases and 2 bases respectively, with 5 bases between them. Per germline, CDR1 SGDLS and CDR2 YYNGEE. CDR3 protein: CASSVAGQETQYF. CDR3 sequence (DNA): TGTGCCAGCAGCGTAGCTGGGCAAGAGACCCAGTACTTC.

This clonotype occurred many times. The V gene is TRBV9, the J gene TRBJ2-3, with D possibly being TRBD2 (5 bases). The CDR3 is 15 amino acids. V was shortened by 6 bases and J by 0 bases, with 14 bases between the two germline ends. Germline V CDR1 and CDR2: SGDLS, YYNGEE. In nucleotides, the CDR3 is TGTGCCAGCACCGGAGGCTATTCTAGCACAGATACGCAGTATTTT. Its protein is CASTGGYSSTDTQYF.

This clonotype was seen at least ten times. V and J are TRBV9 and TRBJ2-1; 7 bases match TRBD2. This CDR3 spans 15 amino acids. The V segment lost 2 bases and the J segment 7 bases; nucleotides outside the gene matches: 9. Germline CDR1 is SGDLS and CDR2 is YYNGEE. The CDR3 region has the DNA TGTGCCAGCAGCGTTGGTGGCGGGAGTGGTAATGAGCAGTTCTTC. Its translation is CASSVGGGSGNEQFF.

Ten or more counts support this clonotype. The chain has TRBV9 and TRBJ1-2, with TRBD1 matching over 9 bases. Germline CDR1 SGDLS, CDR2 YYNGEE. The CDR3 runs to 15 residues. The V gene end was trimmed by 3 bases and the J gene end by 7 bases; junction bases not matched to a gene: 10. CDR3 residues: CASSASGTGNFGYTF. The CDR3 nucleotides read TGTGCCAGCAGCGCCTCCGGGACAGGGAATTTTGGCTACACCTTC.